The 17 T cell receptor beta chains below all came from one sample that was sequenced in a study of blood T cell repertoires in COVID-19. Clones were sequenced by immunoSEQ multiplex PCR, and TCRdb holds only the in-frame ones, with some missing. The sample shows tens of thousands of clones, around 74% of them seen only once. Input material: peripheral blood. Every receptor here comes from a human donor with acute or convalescent COVID-19. The donor label of this sample is uncertain.

This sequence joins TRBV13 and TRBJ2-1; 13 bases are shared with TRBD2. V was pared by 6 bases and J by 5 bases, with 10 bases of the junction left unmatched. The germline V gene has CDR1 PRHDT and CDR2 FYEKMQ (reference sequence). The CDR3 totals 17 residues. CDR3 protein: CASSFVGLAGVNNEQFF. In DNA, the CDR3 is TGTGCCAGCAGTTTTGTTGGACTAGCGGGGGTGAACAATGAGCAGTTCTTC.

This clone is a singleton in its sample. This chain links TRBV7-9 with TRBJ1-2, with TRBD1 matching over 12 bases. Germline values: CDR1 SEHNR, CDR2 FQNEAQ (reference sequence). The ends lost 2 bases at V and 4 bases at J; junction bases unmatched: 8. The CDR3 is 17 amino acids. The CDR3 spells CASSLTGTGGRAYGYTF. Here the CDR3 DNA reads TGTGCCAGCAGCTTAACCGGGACAGGGGGCAGGGCCTATGGCTACACCTTC.

The CDR3 reads CASSRDFYNEQFF. The DNA of the CDR3 is TGTGCCAGCAGCCGGGACTTCTACAATGAGCAGTTCTTC. This chain links TRBV27 with TRBJ2-1, with TRBD2 as a possible D gene (6 bases). The CDR3 contains 13 residues. With 6 bases removed from V and 3 bases from J, the gap between germline ends came to 9 bases. Germline lookup yields CDR1 MNHEY and CDR2 SMNVEV (reference sequence).

This chain links TRBV19 with TRBJ1-4, with D maybe TRBD1 (6 bases). Germline V gene sequence: CDR1 LNHDA, CDR2 SQIVND (reference sequence). The V and J ends lost 5 bases and 4 bases respectively, with 11 bases between them. This CDR3 is 14 amino acids long. The CDR3 DNA is TGTGCCAGTAGTTGGGGGCTGTTTAATGAAAAACTGTTTTTT. This encodes CASSWGLFNEKLFF.

V is TRBV28 and J is TRBJ1-1; unclear D gene. V lost 10 bases, J lost 3 bases, and 6 bases lay in between. Germline V gives CDR1 MDHEN, CDR2 SYDVKM. The length of the CDR3 is 10 residues. The CDR3 bases are TGTGCCACCCGAGACACTGAAGCTTTCTTT. Translation: CATRDTEAFF.

This clone was counted only a few times. This chain uses TRBV28 with TRBJ1-4; D perhaps matches TRBD1 (6 bases). Germline V lookup: CDR1 MDHEN, CDR2 SYDVKM. The CDR3 runs to 13 residues. Trimming stripped 10 bases from V and 5 bases from J, with 14 bases between. CDR3 protein: CATRDTRNEKLFF. DNA of the CDR3: TGTGCCACTCGGGACACTAGGAATGAAAAACTGTTTTTT.

The chain joins TRBV12-3 or TRBV12-4 to TRBJ1-2, with a weak D call TRBD1 (5 bases). Trimming left V 0 bases short and J 7 bases short, with 9 bases between. The CDR3 has 13 amino acids. As DNA, the CDR3 is TGTGCCAGCAGTTTAGCAGGGGAGGGTGGCTACACCTTC. Translating it yields CASSLAGEGGYTF.

The rearrangement joins TRBV19 to TRBJ2-3, with D unresolved. V lost 5 bases to trimming and J lost 6 bases, with 15 bases between them. This CDR3 contains 14 residues. Germline loops: CDR1 LNHDA, CDR2 SQIVND (reference sequence). CDR3 DNA sequence: TGTGCCAGTAGTCGGAATAGCCCTGCGGATACGCAGTATTTT. Translation: CASSRNSPADTQYF.

The chain uses TRBV25-1 and TRBJ2-7; TRBD1 is a possible D gene (6 bases). The CDR3 is 11 residues long. Trimming shortened V by 8 bases and J by 5 bases, and 10 bases separated the two germline ends. Per the germline V gene, CDR1 is MGHDK and CDR2 is SYGVNS. The CDR3 bases are TGTGCCAGCTGCAGACAGGACGAGCAGTACTTC. It is translated as CASCRQDEQYF.

The chain uses TRBV5-6 and TRBJ2-1; a possible D gene is TRBD2 (6 bases). V lost 4 bases and J lost 0, with 8 bases in between. Germline assignment: CDR1 SGHDT and CDR2 YYEEEE. The CDR3 loop spans 14 amino acids. DNA for the CDR3: TGTGCCAGCAGCGGAGGGAGCTCCTACAATGAGCAGTTCTTC. The encoded protein is CASSGGSSYNEQFF.

The chain is built from TRBV7-2 and TRBJ2-7, with TRBD2 matching over 8 bases. Trimming cost V 6 bases and J 0 bases; bases outside gene matches: 10. The CDR3 consists of 16 residues. Germline assignment: CDR1 SGHTA and CDR2 FQGNSA. As DNA, the CDR3 is TGTGCCAGCAGTCGACCGGGGGGGGTGGCCTCCTACGAGCAGTACTTC. Translation gives CASSRPGGVASYEQYF.

The rearrangement links TRBV10-3 to TRBJ2-3, with 13 bases identical to TRBD2. CDR1 ENHRY and CDR2 SYGVKD come from the germline V gene. The V segment lost 5 bases and the J segment 4 bases; nucleotides outside the gene matches: 6. The CDR3 consists of 16 residues. The CDR3 region is CAISTRTSGSPDTQYF. The CDR3 nucleotides are TGTGCCATCAGTACACGGACTAGCGGGAGCCCAGATACGCAGTATTTT.

This chain joins TRBV10-1 and TRBJ1-2; TRBD1 agrees at 9 bases. The V segment lost 4 bases and the J segment 8 bases; nucleotides outside the gene matches: 8. This CDR3 comprises 14 residues. Per the germline V gene, CDR1 is WNHNN and CDR2 is SYGVQD (reference sequence). Here the CDR3 reads CASSAPGTGWGYTF. The CDR3 DNA is TGCGCCAGCAGTGCTCCCGGGACAGGGTGGGGCTACACCTTC.

The chain employs TRBV2 and TRBJ1-6; no reliable D call. Deletions cut 4 bases from V and 7 bases from J, with 14 bases between. Germline lookup yields CDR1 SNHLY and CDR2 FYNNEI. The CDR3 runs to 15 residues. CDR3 nucleotide sequence: TGTGCCAGCAGTGCTCAAGTCAGTGTGAATTCACCCCTCCACTTT. Translation gives CASSAQVSVNSPLHF.

The chain combines TRBV7-8 with TRBJ2-1; TRBD2 aligns across 9 bases. Germline V gene lookup returns CDR1 SGHVS and CDR2 FQNEAQ. There are 16 residues in the CDR3. The V segment lost 5 bases and the J segment 6 bases; nucleotides outside the gene matches: 11. The CDR3 loop is CASSHLVAGGGNEQFF. In nucleotides, the CDR3 is TGTGCCAGCAGCCACCTCGTCGCGGGAGGGGGCAATGAGCAGTTCTTC.

The V gene is TRBV6-5, the J gene TRBJ1-6, with D possibly being TRBD1 (5 bases). V lost 4 bases and J 7 bases, leaving 11 bases between the germline ends. This CDR3 has 14 residues. Germline CDR1 reads MNHEY; CDR2 reads SVGAGI. This chain's CDR3 is CASSSRVLNSPLHF. The CDR3 region has the DNA TGTGCCAGCAGTTCCAGGGTGTTAAATTCACCCCTCCACTTT.

The chain employs TRBV5-1 and TRBJ2-3; no definite D call. Germline CDR1 and CDR2: SGHRS and YFSETQ. CDR3 length: 13 amino acids. The V gene lost 4 bases and the J gene lost 0 bases, with 6 bases spanning the gap. CDR3 DNA: TGCGCCAGCAGCCCTATAAGCACAGATACGCAGTATTTT. This gives the protein CASSPISTDTQYF.